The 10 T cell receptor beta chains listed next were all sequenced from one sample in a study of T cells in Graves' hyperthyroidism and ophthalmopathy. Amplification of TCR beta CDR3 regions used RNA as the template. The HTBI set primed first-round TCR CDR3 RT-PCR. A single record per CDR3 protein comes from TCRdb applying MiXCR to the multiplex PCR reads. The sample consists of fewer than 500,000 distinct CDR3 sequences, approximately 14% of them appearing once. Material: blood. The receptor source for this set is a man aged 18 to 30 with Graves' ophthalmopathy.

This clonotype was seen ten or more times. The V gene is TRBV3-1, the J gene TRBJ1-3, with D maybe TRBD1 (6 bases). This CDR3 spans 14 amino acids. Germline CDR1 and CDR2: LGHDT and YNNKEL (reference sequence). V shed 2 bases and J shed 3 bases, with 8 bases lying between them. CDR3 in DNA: TGTGCCAGCAGCCAACAGGGGAGTGGAAACACCATATATTTT. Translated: CASSQQGSGNTIYF.

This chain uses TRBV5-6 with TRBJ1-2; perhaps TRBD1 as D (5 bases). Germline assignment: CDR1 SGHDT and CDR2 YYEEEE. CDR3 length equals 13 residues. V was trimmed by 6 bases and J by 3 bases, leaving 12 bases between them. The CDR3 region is CASNPGLDYGYTF. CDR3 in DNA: TGTGCCAGCAACCCGGGACTGGACTATGGCTACACCTTC.

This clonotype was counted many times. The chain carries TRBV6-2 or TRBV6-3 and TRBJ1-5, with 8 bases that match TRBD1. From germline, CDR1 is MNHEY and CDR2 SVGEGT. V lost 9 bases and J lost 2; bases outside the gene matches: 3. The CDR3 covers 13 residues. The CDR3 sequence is CASQDRGNQPQHF. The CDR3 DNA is TGTGCCAGTCAGGACAGGGGCAATCAGCCCCAGCATTTT.

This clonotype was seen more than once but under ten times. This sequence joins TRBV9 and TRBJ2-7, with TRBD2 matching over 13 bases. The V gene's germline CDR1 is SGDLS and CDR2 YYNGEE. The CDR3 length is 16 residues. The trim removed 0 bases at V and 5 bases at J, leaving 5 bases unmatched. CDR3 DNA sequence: TGTGCCAGCAGCGTAGAGACTAGCGGGAGGTGGGACGAGCAGTACTTC. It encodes CASSVETSGRWDEQYF.

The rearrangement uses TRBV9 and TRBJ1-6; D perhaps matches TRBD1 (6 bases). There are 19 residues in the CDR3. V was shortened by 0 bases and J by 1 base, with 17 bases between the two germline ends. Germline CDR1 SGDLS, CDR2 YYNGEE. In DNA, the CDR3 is TGTGCCAGCAGCGTAGAACAGGGAATGTCAAGTTCCTATAATTCACCCCTCCACTTT. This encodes CASSVEQGMSSSYNSPLHF.

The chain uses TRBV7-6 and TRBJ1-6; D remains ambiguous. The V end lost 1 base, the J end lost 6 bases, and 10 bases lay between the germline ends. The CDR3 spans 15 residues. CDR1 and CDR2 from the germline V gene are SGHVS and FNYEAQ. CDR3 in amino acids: CASSLGAVGNSPLHF. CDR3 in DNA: TGTGCCAGCAGCTTAGGAGCGGTGGGTAATTCACCCCTCCACTTT.

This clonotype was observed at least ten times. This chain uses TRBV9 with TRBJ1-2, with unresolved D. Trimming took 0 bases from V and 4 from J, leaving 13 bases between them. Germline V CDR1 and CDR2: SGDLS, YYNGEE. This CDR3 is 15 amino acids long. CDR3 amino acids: CASSVGRGFAYGYTF. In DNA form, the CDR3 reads TGTGCCAGCAGCGTAGGTCGGGGTTTCGCCTATGGCTACACCTTC. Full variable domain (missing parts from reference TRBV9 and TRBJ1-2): DSGVTQTPKHLITATGQRVTLRCSPRSGDLSVYWYQQSLDQGLQFLIQYYNGEERAKGNILERFSAQQFPDLHSELNLSSLELGDSALYFCASSVGRGFAYGYTFGSGTRLTVV.

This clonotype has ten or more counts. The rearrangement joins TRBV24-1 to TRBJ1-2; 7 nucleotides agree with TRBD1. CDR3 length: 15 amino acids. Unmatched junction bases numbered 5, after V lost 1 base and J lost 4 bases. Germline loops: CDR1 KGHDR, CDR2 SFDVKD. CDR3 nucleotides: TGTGCCACCAGTGATTTAAGGGGGACAGTCTATGGCTACACCTTC. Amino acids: CATSDLRGTVYGYTF.

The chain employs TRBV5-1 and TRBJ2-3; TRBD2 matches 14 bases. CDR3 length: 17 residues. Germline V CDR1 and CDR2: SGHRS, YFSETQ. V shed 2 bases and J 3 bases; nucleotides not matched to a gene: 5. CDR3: CASSLTGTSGRTDTQYF. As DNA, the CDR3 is TGCGCCAGCAGCTTAACCGGGACTAGCGGGAGAACAGATACGCAGTATTTT. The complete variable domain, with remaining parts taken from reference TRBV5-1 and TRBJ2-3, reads KAGVTQTPRYLIKTRGQQVTLSCSPISGHRSVSWYQQTPGQGLQFLFEYFSETQRNKGNFPGRFSGRQFSNSRSEMNVSTLELGDSALYLCASSLTGTSGRTDTQYFGPGTRLTVL.

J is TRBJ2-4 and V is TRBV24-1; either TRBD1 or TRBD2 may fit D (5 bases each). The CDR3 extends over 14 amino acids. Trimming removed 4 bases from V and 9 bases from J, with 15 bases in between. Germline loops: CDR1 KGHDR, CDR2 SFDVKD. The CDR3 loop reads CATSDSGAPGIQYF. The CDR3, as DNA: TGTGCCACCAGTGACTCCGGGGCGCCAGGCATTCAGTACTTC.